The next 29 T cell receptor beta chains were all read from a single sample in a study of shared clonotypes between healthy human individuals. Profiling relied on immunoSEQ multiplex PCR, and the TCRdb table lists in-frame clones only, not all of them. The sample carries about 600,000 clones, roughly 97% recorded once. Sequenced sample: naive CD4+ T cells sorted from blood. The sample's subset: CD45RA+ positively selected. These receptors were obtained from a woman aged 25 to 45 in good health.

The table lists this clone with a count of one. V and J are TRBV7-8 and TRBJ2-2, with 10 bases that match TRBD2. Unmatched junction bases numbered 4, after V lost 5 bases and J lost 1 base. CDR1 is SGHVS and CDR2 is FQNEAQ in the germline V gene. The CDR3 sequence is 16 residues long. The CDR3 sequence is CASSATSGVNTGELFF. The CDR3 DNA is TGTGCCAGCAGCGCCACTAGCGGGGTGAACACCGGGGAGCTGTTTTTT.

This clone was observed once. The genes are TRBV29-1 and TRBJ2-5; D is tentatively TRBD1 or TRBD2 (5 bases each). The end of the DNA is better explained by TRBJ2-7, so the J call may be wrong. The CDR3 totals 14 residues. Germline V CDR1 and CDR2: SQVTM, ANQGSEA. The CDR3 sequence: CSVEDRGVRNEQYF. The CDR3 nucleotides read TGCAGCGTTGAAGATCGAGGGGTACGAAACGAGCAGTACTTC.

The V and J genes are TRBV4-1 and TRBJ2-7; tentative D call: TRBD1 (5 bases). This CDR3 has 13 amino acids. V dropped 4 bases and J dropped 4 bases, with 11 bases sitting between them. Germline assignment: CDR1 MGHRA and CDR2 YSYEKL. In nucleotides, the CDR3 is TGCGCCAGCAGCCCAACTCAGGGTTACGAGCAGTACTTC. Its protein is CASSPTQGYEQYF.

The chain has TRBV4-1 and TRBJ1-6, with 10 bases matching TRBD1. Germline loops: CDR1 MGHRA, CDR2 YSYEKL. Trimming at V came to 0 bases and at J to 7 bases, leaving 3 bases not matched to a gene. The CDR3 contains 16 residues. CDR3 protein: CASSQDRTGGNSPLHF. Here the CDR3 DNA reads TGCGCCAGCAGCCAAGATCGGACAGGGGGGAATTCACCCCTCCACTTT.

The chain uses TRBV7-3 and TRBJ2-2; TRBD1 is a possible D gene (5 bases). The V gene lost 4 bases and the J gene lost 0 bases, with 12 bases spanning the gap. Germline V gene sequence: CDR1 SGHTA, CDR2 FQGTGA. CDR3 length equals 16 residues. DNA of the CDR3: TGTGCCAGCAGCTCTCAGACAGACGCGAACACCGGGGAGCTGTTTTTT. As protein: CASSSQTDANTGELFF.

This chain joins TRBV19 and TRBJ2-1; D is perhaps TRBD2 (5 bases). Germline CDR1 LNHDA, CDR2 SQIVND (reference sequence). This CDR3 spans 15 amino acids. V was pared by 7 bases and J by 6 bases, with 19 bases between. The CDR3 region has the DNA TGTGCCAGTAATGGGAGACGCGGGTCGGTCAATGAGCAGTTCTTC. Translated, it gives CASNGRRGSVNEQFF.

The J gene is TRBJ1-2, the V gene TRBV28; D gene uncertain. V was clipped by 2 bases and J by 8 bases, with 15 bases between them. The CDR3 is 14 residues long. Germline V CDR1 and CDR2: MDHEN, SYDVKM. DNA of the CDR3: TGTGCCAGCAGTTTAAGGTTTACCTCGAGGGGCTACACCTTC. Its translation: CASSLRFTSRGYTF.

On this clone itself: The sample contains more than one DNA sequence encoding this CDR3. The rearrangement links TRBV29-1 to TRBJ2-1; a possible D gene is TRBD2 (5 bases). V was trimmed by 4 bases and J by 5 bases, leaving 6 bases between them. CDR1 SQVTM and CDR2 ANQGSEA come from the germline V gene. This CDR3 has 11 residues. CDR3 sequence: CSVGGNNEQFF. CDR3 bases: TGCAGCGTTGGAGGGAACAATGAGCAGTTCTTC.

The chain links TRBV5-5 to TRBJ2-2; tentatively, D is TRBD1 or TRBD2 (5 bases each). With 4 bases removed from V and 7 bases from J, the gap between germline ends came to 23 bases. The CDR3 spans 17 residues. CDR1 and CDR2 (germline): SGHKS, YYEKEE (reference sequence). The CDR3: CASSQGRNPVWGGELFF. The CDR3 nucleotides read TGTGCCAGCAGCCAGGGACGGAACCCGGTGTGGGGCGGGGAGCTGTTTTTT. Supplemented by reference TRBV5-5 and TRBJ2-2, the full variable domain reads DAGVTQSPTHLIKTRGQQVTLRCSPISGHKSVSWYQQVLGQGPQFIFQYYEKEERGRGNFPDRFSARQFPNYSSELNVNALLLGDSALYLCASSQGRNPVWGGELFFGEGSRLTVL.

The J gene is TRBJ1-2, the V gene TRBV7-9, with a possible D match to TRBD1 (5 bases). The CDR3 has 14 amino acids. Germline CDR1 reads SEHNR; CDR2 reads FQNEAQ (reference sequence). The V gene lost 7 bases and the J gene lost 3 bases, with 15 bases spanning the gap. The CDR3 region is CASTLRGTDYGYTF. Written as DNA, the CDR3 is TGTGCCAGCACCCTAAGGGGAACAGACTATGGCTACACCTTC.

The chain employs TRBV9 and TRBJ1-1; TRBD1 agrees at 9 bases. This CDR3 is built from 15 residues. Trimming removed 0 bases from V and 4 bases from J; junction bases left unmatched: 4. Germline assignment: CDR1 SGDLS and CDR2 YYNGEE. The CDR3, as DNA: TGTGCCAGCAGCGTAGGGGGACAGGGTCGCACTGAAGCTTTCTTT. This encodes CASSVGGQGRTEAFF.

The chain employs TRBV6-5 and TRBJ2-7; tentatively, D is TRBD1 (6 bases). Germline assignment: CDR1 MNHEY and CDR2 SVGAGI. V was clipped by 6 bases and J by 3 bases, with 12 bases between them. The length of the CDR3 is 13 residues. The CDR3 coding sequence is TGTGCCAGCAGCCACGGGACAATCTACGAGCAGTACTTC. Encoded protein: CASSHGTIYEQYF.

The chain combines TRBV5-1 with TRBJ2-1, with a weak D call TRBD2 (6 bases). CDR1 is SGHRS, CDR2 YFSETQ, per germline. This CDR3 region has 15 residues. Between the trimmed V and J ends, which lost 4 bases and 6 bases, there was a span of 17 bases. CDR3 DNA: TGCGCCAGCAGCCCCACGGGACTCCCAGGCAATGAGCAGTTCTTC. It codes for CASSPTGLPGNEQFF.

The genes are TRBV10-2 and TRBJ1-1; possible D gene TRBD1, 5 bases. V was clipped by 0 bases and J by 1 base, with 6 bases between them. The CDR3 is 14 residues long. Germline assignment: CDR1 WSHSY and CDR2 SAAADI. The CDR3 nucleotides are TGCGCCAGCAGTGAGTCCGGGGGGAACACTGAAGCTTTCTTT. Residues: CASSESGGNTEAFF.

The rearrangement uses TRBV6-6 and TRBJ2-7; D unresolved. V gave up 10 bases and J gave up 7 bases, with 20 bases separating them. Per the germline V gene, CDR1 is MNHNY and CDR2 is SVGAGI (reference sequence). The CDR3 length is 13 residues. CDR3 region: CATQSLYSREQYF. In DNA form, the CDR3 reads TGTGCCACCCAGTCGCTCTATAGTCGGGAGCAGTACTTC.

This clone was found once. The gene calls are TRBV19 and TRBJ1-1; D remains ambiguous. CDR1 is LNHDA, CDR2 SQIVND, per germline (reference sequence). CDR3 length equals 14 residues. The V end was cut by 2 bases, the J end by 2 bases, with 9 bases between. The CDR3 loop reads CASSIQATNTEAFF. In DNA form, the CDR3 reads TGTGCCAGTAGTATACAGGCAACTAACACTGAAGCTTTCTTT. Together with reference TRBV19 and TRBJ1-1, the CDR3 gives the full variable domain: DGGITQSPKYLFRKEGQNVTLSCEQNLNHDAMYWYRQDPGQGLRLIYYSQIVNDFQKGDIAEGYSVSREKKESFPLTVTSAQKNPTAFYLCASSIQATNTEAFFGQGTRLTVV.

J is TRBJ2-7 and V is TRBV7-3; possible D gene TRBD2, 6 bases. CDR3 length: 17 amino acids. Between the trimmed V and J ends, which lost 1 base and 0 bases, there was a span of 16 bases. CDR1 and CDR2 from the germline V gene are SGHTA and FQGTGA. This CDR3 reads CASSLKGASDPSYEQYF. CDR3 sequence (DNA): TGTGCCAGCAGCTTAAAAGGGGCTAGCGACCCCTCCTACGAGCAGTACTTC.

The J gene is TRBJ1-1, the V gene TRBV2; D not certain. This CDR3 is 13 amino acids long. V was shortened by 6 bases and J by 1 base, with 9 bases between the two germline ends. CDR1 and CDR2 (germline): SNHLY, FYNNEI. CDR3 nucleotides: TGTGCCAGCAGCCGGGCCCCGAACACTGAAGCTTTCTTT. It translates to CASSRAPNTEAFF.

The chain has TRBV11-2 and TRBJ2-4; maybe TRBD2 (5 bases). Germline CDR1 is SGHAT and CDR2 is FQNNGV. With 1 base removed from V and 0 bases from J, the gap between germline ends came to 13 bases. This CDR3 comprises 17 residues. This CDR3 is CASSLVTAALAKNIQYF. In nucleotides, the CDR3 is TGTGCCAGCAGCTTAGTTACAGCGGCCTTAGCCAAAAACATTCAGTACTTC. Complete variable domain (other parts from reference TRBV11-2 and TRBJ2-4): EAGVAQSPRYKIIEKRQSVAFWCNPISGHATLYWYQQILGQGPKLLIQFQNNGVVDDSQLPKDRFSAERLKGVDSTLKIQPAKLEDSAVYLCASSLVTAALAKNIQYFGAGTRLSVL.

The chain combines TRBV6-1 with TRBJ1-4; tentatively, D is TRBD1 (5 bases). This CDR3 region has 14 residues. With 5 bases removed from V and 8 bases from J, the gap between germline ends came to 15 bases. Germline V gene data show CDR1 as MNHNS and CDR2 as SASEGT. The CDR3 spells CASSLDSSGEKLFF. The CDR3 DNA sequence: TGTGCCAGCAGTCTAGACAGCTCGGGGGAAAAACTGTTTTTT.

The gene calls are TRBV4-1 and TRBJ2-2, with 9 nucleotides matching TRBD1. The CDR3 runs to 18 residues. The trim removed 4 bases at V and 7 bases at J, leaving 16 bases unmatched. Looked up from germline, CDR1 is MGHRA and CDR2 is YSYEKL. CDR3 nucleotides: TGCGCCAGCAGCCTATGGACAGGGGCTATTCGAGGCGGCGGGGAGCTGTTTTTT. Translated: CASSLWTGAIRGGGELFF.

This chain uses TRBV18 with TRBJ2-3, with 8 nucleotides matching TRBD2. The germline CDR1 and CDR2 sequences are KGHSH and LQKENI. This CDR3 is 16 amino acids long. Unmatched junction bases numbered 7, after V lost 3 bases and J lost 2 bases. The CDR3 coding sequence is TGTGCCAGCTCACCGCCGGGGACTAGACTCACAGATACGCAGTATTTT. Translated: CASSPPGTRLTDTQYF. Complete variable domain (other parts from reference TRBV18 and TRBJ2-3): NAGVMQNPRHLVRRRGQEARLRCSPMKGHSHVYWYRQLPEEGLKFMVYLQKENIIDESGMPKERFSAEFPKEGPSILRIQQVVRGDSAAYFCASSPPGTRLTDTQYFGPGTRLTVL.

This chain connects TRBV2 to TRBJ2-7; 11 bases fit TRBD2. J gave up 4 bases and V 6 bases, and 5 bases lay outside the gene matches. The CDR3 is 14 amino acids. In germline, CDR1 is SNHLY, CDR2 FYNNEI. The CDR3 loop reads CASRPGLAVYEQYF. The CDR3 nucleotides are TGTGCCAGCAGGCCGGGACTAGCGGTTTACGAGCAGTACTTC.

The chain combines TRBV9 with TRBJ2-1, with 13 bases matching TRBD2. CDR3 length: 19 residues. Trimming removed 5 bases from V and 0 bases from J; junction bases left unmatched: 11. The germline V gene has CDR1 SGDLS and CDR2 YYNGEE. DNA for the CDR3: TGTGCCAGCAGTGGAGGGACTAGCGGGATACCCGACTCCTACAATGAGCAGTTCTTC. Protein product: CASSGGTSGIPDSYNEQFF.

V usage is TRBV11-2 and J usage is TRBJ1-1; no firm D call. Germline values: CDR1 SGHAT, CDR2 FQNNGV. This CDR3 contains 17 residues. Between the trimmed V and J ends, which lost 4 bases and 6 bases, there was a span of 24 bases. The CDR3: CASSSRGVGNYRAEAFF. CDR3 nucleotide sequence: TGTGCCAGCAGCTCGCGGGGAGTGGGCAATTATAGAGCTGAAGCTTTCTTT. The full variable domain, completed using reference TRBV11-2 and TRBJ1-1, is EAGVAQSPRYKIIEKRQSVAFWCNPISGHATLYWYQQILGQGPKLLIQFQNNGVVDDSQLPKDRFSAERLKGVDSTLKIQPAKLEDSAVYLCASSSRGVGNYRAEAFFGQGTRLTVV.

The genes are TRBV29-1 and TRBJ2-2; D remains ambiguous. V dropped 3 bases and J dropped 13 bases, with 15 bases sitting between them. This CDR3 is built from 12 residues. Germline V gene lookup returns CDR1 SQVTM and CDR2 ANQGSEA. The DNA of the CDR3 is TGCAGCGTTGAGGTAGATCCAACTCGGCTGTTTTTT. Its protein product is CSVEVDPTRLFF.

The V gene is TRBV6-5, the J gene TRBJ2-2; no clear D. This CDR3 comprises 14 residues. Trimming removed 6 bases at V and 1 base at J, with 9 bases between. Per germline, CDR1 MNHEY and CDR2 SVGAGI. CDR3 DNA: TGTGCCAGCAGACGAACAGAGAACACCGGGGAGCTGTTTTTT. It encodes CASRRTENTGELFF.

Written as DNA, the CDR3 is TGCAGTGCTTCCGGCACGGGGTTCTTC. It specifies CSASGTGFF. The chain links TRBV20-1 to TRBJ2-1; D remains unclear. Deletions cut 5 bases from V and 15 bases from J, with 11 bases between. CDR3 length: 9 residues. Germline V gives CDR1 DFQATT, CDR2 SNEGSKA (reference sequence).

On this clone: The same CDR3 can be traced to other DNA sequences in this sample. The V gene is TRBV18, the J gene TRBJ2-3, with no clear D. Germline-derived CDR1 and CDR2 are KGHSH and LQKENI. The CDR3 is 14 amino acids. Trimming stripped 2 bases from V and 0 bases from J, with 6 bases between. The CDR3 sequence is CASSPGGSTDTQYF. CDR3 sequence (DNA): TGTGCCAGCTCACCAGGCGGAAGCACAGATACGCAGTATTTT.